The 27 T cell receptor beta chains in this list originate from one sample, sequenced in a study of shared clonotypes between healthy human individuals (TCRdb year 2020). Library generation was performed with the immunoSEQ multiplex PCR assay. TCRdb obtained this table from immuneACCESS and retained in-frame rearrangements with V and J assigned. These tables miss some clones; where compared with another copy, unresolved V genes account for less than half of the shortfall, and the remainder is unexplained. Within this sample are approximately 1.5 million clones, with around 98% of them counted one time only. The ten top clones hold roughly 0.45% of the sample. The sample consisted of naive CD4+ T cells sorted from blood. According to the study, the label for this sample's cell subset or site signals: CD45RA+ positively selected. These TCRs come from a young man in good health.

The rearrangement joins TRBV28 to TRBJ1-5; D not certain. Trimming stripped 2 bases from V and 4 bases from J, with 12 bases between. CDR1 is MDHEN and CDR2 is SYDVKM in the germline V gene. The CDR3 is made up of 15 amino acids. The CDR3 region has the DNA TGTGCCAGCAGTTTAGGCCCCTTTCGTAATCAGCCCCAGCATTTT. Translation: CASSLGPFRNQPQHF.

The rearrangement joins TRBV19 to TRBJ2-1; a possible D gene is TRBD1 (5 bases). The CDR3 has 13 amino acids. The V gene lost 8 bases and the J gene lost 1 base, with 9 bases spanning the gap. CDR1 LNHDA and CDR2 SQIVND come from the germline V gene (reference sequence). CDR3 amino acids: CASRSGSYNEQFF. For the CDR3, the DNA is TGTGCCAGTCGGTCAGGGTCCTACAATGAGCAGTTCTTC.

This clone was picked up one time. The chain couples TRBV5-6 to TRBJ2-7, with 9 bases identical to TRBD1. The junction had 2 bases not matched to a gene; V was cut back by 5 bases and J by 2 bases. This CDR3 has 13 residues. Looked up from germline, CDR1 is SGHDT and CDR2 is YYEEEE. CDR3 region: CASRRQGAYEQYF. The CDR3 nucleotides read TGTGCCAGCAGAAGACAGGGGGCCTACGAGCAGTACTTC.

Of note for this clone: No conserved phenylalanine or tryptophan ends this CDR3, so it is likely a read error. The limits of the CDR3 on the DNA are not certain, so only TCRdb's listed CDR3 is given. The chain links TRBV5-1 to TRBJ2-4; the table's TRBD1 call for D was not verified on the DNA. The CDR3 numbers 12 amino acids, ends counted. The V gene's germline CDR1 is SGHRS and CDR2 YFSETQ. The CDR3 loop is CASSSSGGEFTL.

This clone came up once. The chain employs TRBV5-5 and TRBJ2-1; unclear D gene. This CDR3 region has 19 residues. The V and J ends lost 0 bases and 0 bases respectively, with 19 bases between them. Germline V gene sequence: CDR1 SGHKS, CDR2 YYEKEE (reference sequence). The CDR3, as DNA: TGTGCCAGCAGCTTGGGACCGATGGGTGGGCTTAGCTCCTACAATGAGCAGTTCTTC. This sequence encodes CASSLGPMGGLSSYNEQFF.

The J gene is TRBJ1-5, the V gene TRBV6-5; D unclear. Trimming pared 4 bases from V and 4 bases from J, leaving 8 bases between. The CDR3 sequence is 13 residues long. Per the germline V gene, CDR1 is MNHEY and CDR2 is SVGAGI. CDR3 sequence: CASSFTANQPQHF. The CDR3 DNA reads as TGTGCCAGCAGTTTCACAGCGAATCAGCCCCAGCATTTT.

The gene calls are TRBV29-1 and TRBJ1-4; maybe TRBD1 (6 bases). In germline, CDR1 is SQVTM, CDR2 ANQGSEA. This CDR3 is built from 14 residues. V was trimmed by 5 bases and J by 0 bases, leaving 10 bases between them. CDR3 DNA: TGCAGCGTTCGGGACACTGCAACTAATGAAAAACTGTTTTTT. This translates into CSVRDTATNEKLFF.

The rearrangement links TRBV7-6 to TRBJ2-3, with 10 positions matching TRBD1. The CDR3 runs 17 residues. Trimming cost V 5 bases and J 1 base; bases outside gene matches: 9. The germline V gene encodes CDR1 SGHVS and CDR2 FNYEAQ. The CDR3 region is CASSARPGTGGTDTQYF. CDR3 in DNA: TGTGCCAGCAGCGCGCGACCCGGGACAGGGGGCACAGATACGCAGTATTTT.

Concerning this clone itself: The same CDR3 can be traced to other DNA sequences in this sample. Here the CDR3 reads CASSVAEGGYEQYF. In nucleotides, the CDR3 is TGTGCCAGCAGCGTAGCTGAGGGAGGGTACGAGCAGTACTTC. V gene TRBV9 combines with J gene TRBJ2-7; TRBD2 matches at 7 bases. This CDR3 has 14 amino acids. The junction had 4 bases not matched to a gene; V was cut back by 0 bases and J by 4 bases. In germline, CDR1 is SGDLS, CDR2 YYNGEE.

The chain recombines TRBV7-9 with TRBJ2-7, with 9 bases matching TRBD2. The germline V gene encodes CDR1 SEHNR and CDR2 FQNEAQ (reference sequence). The CDR3 runs 15 residues. The junction had 9 bases not matched to a gene; V was cut back by 4 bases and J by 5 bases. CDR3 DNA sequence: TGTGCCAGCAGCTCCTTAGCGGGAGTTTCCAACGAGCAGTACTTC. Translation: CASSSLAGVSNEQYF.

Regarding this clone: At one of its ends the junction is not consistent with the germline gene, which may arise from a read error. The chain recombines TRBV2 with TRBJ1-2; D ambiguous. This CDR3 is built from 15 residues. The germline V gene has CDR1 SNHLY and CDR2 FYNNEI. The CDR3 region is CASSESFNIRSLRIF. The CDR3 DNA sequence: TGTGCCAGCAGTGAAAGTTTTAATATTCGCAGTCTAAGGATCTTC.

The chain uses TRBV12-5 and TRBJ2-1; tentative D call: TRBD2 (6 bases). This CDR3 spans 16 amino acids. CDR1 LGHNT and CDR2 FRNRAP come from the germline V gene. The V end was cut by 1 base, the J end by 3 bases, with 13 bases between. The CDR3 loop is CASGLASGTYYNEQFF. The CDR3 bases are TGTGCTAGTGGTTTGGCCTCCGGGACTTACTACAATGAGCAGTTCTTC.

The chain is built from TRBV18 and TRBJ2-1, with a weak D call TRBD2 (5 bases). Germline V CDR1 and CDR2: KGHSH, LQKENI. The CDR3 is 12 residues long. V lost 2 bases and J lost 10, with 9 bases in between. The CDR3 here is CASSPKEGEQFF. CDR3 DNA sequence: TGTGCCAGCTCACCAAAAGAGGGCGAGCAGTTCTTC.

This CDR3 is CASSFGTGGGGSNQPQHF. CDR3 DNA: TGTGCCAGTAGTTTCGGGACAGGGGGCGGTGGTAGCAATCAGCCCCAGCATTTT. The chain uses TRBV19 and TRBJ1-5, with 12 bases identical to TRBD1. The CDR3 extends over 18 amino acids. Germline trimming cut 5 bases from V and 0 bases from J; bases unmatched to any gene: 8. Per germline, CDR1 LNHDA and CDR2 SQIVND (reference sequence).

The chain links TRBV28 to TRBJ2-7; D might be TRBD1 or TRBD2, each matching 5 bases. Germline CDR1 and CDR2: MDHEN and SYDVKM. CDR3 length equals 14 residues. Deletions cut 7 bases from V and 6 bases from J, with 19 bases between. CDR3 nucleotides: TGTGCCAGCACCCCGGACGGTTCGGGGCGCGAGCAGTACTTC. Translation gives CASTPDGSGREQYF.

This clone was seen only once. The chain combines TRBV6-5 with TRBJ2-3, with a possible D match to TRBD1 (5 bases). CDR1 and CDR2 (germline): MNHEY, SVGAGI. V was cut by 5 bases and J by 2 bases, with 11 bases left in between. The CDR3 is 14 amino acids. The CDR3 sequence: CASSLRTPTDTQYF. The DNA of the CDR3 is TGTGCCAGCAGTCTGCGGACACCCACAGATACGCAGTATTTT.

The chain is built from TRBV4-3 and TRBJ2-6; 15 bases are a match to TRBD2. Trimming removed 3 bases from V and 0 bases from J; junction bases left unmatched: 6. Germline V lookup: CDR1 LGHNA, CDR2 YSLEER. This CDR3 has 20 amino acids. Here the CDR3 reads CASSQWGLAGGFSGANVLTF. In DNA, the CDR3 is TGCGCCAGCAGCCAGTGGGGACTAGCGGGAGGATTCTCTGGGGCCAACGTCCTGACTTTC.

This clone came up once. CDR3 in DNA: TGTGCCAGCAGTGATAGCGGGAGTGGAGATACGCAGTATTTT. This codes for CASSDSGSGDTQYF. The chain recombines TRBV6-5 with TRBJ2-3, with 9 bases matching TRBD2. The length of the CDR3 is 14 residues. Trimming took 5 bases from V and 5 from J; bases not matched to a gene: 5. Germline assignment: CDR1 MNHEY and CDR2 SVGAGI.

The rearrangement joins TRBV5-8 to TRBJ2-7, with D tentatively TRBD1 (6 bases). V was shortened by 0 bases and J by 3 bases, with 10 bases between the two germline ends. The length of the CDR3 is 14 residues. Germline V gene lookup returns CDR1 SGHTS and CDR2 YDEGEE. This chain's CDR3 is CASSLVHRVYEQYF. In DNA, the CDR3 is TGTGCCAGCAGCTTGGTGCACAGGGTCTACGAGCAGTACTTC.

This clone was observed a few times. This chain links TRBV2 with TRBJ1-5; 8 positions agree with TRBD1. The CDR3 length is 13 residues. The trim removed 10 bases at V and 4 bases at J, leaving 6 bases unmatched. In germline, CDR1 is SNHLY, CDR2 FYNNEI. The CDR3 reads CATRTGLNQPQHF. For the CDR3, the DNA is TGTGCCACCAGGACAGGGTTAAATCAGCCCCAGCATTTT. Complete variable domain (other parts from reference TRBV2 and TRBJ1-5): EPEVTQTPSHQVTQMGQEVILRCVPISNHLYFYWYRQILGQKVEFLVSFYNNEISEKSEIFDDQFSVERPDGSNFTLKIRSTKLEDSAMYFCATRTGLNQPQHFGDGTRLSIL.

The V call is TRBV18, the J call TRBJ1-2, with D unclear. This CDR3 has 13 amino acids. Trimming removed 3 bases at V and 8 bases at J, with 13 bases between. Germline V lookup: CDR1 KGHSH, CDR2 LQKENI. The CDR3 coding sequence is TGTGCCAGCTCACCGAACGACCTCTCAGGCTACACCTTC. Translating it yields CASSPNDLSGYTF. The full variable domain, rest sourced from reference TRBV18 and TRBJ1-2, is NAGVMQNPRHLVRRRGQEARLRCSPMKGHSHVYWYRQLPEEGLKFMVYLQKENIIDESGMPKERFSAEFPKEGPSILRIQQVVRGDSAAYFCASSPNDLSGYTFGSGTRLTVV.

CDR3 sequence (DNA): TGTGCCAGCTCACCTTCCGGGACAGGCTTTTACAATGAGCAGTTCTTC. Protein product: CASSPSGTGFYNEQFF. This chain joins TRBV18 and TRBJ2-1, with 8 positions matching TRBD1. The germline V gene encodes CDR1 KGHSH and CDR2 LQKENI. This CDR3 contains 16 residues. With V trimmed by 3 bases and J by 4 bases, 8 bases remained unmatched.

This rearrangement joins TRBV29-1 to TRBJ2-4, with D perhaps TRBD2 (6 bases). The CDR3 is 12 amino acids. Germline V lookup: CDR1 SQVTM, CDR2 ANQGSEA. V was clipped by 4 bases and J by 6 bases, with 10 bases between them. CDR3 in amino acids: CSVAISGNIQYF. The CDR3 DNA reads TGCAGCGTTGCTATTAGCGGAAACATTCAGTACTTC.

J is TRBJ2-7 and V is TRBV2; TRBD2 matches at 9 bases. This CDR3 is 14 amino acids long. CDR1 is SNHLY, CDR2 FYNNEI, per germline. V was clipped by 3 bases and J by 7 bases; unmatched bases: 7. The CDR3 sequence is CASSDRLAGWEQYF. The CDR3 coding sequence is TGTGCCAGCAGTGACCGTCTAGCGGGATGGGAGCAGTACTTC.

This sequence joins TRBV7-2 and TRBJ2-7, with D maybe TRBD2 (5 bases). The V gene lost 1 base and the J gene lost 3 bases, with 13 bases spanning the gap. The CDR3 sequence is 15 residues long. In germline, CDR1 is SGHTA, CDR2 FQGNSA. Written as DNA, the CDR3 is TGTGCCAGCAGCTTAGGGGTAGCAGGAGGCTACGAGCAGTACTTC. It codes for CASSLGVAGGYEQYF.

The rearrangement uses TRBV10-3 and TRBJ1-2, with unresolved D. The CDR3 spans 15 residues. Germline V CDR1 and CDR2: ENHRY, SYGVKD. The V end lost 6 bases, the J end lost 0 bases, and 14 bases lay between the germline ends. Here the CDR3 reads CAISSLPGSNYGYTF. Written as DNA, the CDR3 is TGTGCCATCAGCTCCCTTCCGGGCTCTAACTATGGCTACACCTTC.

The V and J genes are TRBV7-8 and TRBJ2-5; the match to TRBD1 covers 9 bases. In germline, CDR1 is SGHVS, CDR2 FQNEAQ. The CDR3 has 16 amino acids. Losses at the gene ends were 4 bases for V and 1 base for J; bases not matched to a gene: 7. The CDR3 sequence is CASSWTGTGPQETQYF. The CDR3 bases are TGTGCCAGCAGCTGGACCGGGACAGGGCCCCAAGAGACCCAGTACTTC.